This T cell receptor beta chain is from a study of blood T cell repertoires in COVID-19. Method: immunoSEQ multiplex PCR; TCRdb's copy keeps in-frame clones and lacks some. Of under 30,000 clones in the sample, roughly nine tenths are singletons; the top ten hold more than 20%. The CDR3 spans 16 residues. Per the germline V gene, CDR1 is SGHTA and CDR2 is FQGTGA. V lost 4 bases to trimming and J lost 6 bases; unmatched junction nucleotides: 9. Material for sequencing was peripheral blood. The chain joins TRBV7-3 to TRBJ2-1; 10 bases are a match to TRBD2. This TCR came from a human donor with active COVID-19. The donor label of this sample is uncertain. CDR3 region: CASSSQAGGAFNEQFF. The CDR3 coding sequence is TGTGCCAGCAGCTCCCAAGCGGGAGGGGCATTCAATGAGCAGTTCTTC.